This record concerns one T cell receptor beta chain sequence. This specimen comes from a study of blood T cell repertoires in COVID-19. In the original analysis: For nucleated cells, counts were estimated from reference gene primer amplification. Profiled with immunoSEQ multiplex PCR; TCRdb holds only in-frame clones, not every one. V and J calls and clone size come straight from that table; D and trimming were deduced from the DNA. This table holds around 63,000 clones, approximately 85% found once. CDR1 and CDR2 from the germline V gene are KGHSH and LQKENI. Trimming shortened V by 3 bases and J by 4 bases, and 7 bases separated the two germline ends. This CDR3 has 14 amino acids.

The source material was peripheral blood. The sequence came from a man aged 45-65 years with active COVID-19. V gene TRBV18 combines with J gene TRBJ2-6; no clear D gene. As DNA, the CDR3 is TGTGCCAGCTCACCCGGGTTCGGGGCCAACGTCCTGACTTTC. Translating it yields CASSPGFGANVLTF. The full variable domain, rest sourced from reference TRBV18 and TRBJ2-6, is NAGVMQNPRHLVRRRGQEARLRCSPMKGHSHVYWYRQLPEEGLKFMVYLQKENIIDESGMPKERFSAEFPKEGPSILRIQQVVRGDSAAYFCASSPGFGANVLTFGAGSRLTVL.